This T cell receptor beta chain stems from a study of T-cell memory formation after mild COVID-19. This clonotype was counted a few times. MiXCR, run by TCRdb on the 5' RACE reads, gives a single entry per CDR3 protein. The sample has 350,000 or so distinct CDR3 sequences, 10% to 15% seen once; the top ten hold around a fifth. The CDR3 consists of 17 residues. V was clipped by 0 bases and J by 9 bases; unmatched bases: 8. CDR1 is LGHNA and CDR2 is YNFKEQ in the germline V gene. The sample consisted of PBMCs or a T cell subset sorted from them (not recorded which). The rearrangement uses TRBV4-2 and TRBJ2-2; 12 nucleotides match TRBD2. The source is a man aged 18 to 35 who had mild COVID-19 (a few samples of this study predate the infection). Cell type and time point are not known. CDR3 loop: CASSQDWLAGGSRELFF. The CDR3 coding sequence is TGTGCCAGCAGCCAAGATTGGCTAGCGGGGGGGAGTCGGGAGCTGTTTTTT.